Listed below are T cell receptor beta chains from one sample, sequenced in a study of shared clonotypes between healthy human individuals. The table came from immunoSEQ multiplex PCR; TCRdb's copy has only in-frame clones and leaves some out. The data show about 1 million clones, with about three quarters seen just once and approximately 1.5% held by the top ten. Sequenced sample: memory CD4+ T cells sorted from blood. The receptors come from a man between 18 and 35 years old in good health. Each CDR3 is given with its conserved first and last residue. Fields, in order: clone size, V gene, J gene, D gene, CDR3 DNA, CDR3 protein. The D gene is left open where the match is weak. Where a row states a size, it is once, few, many or the class of an expanded clone; other rows omit it.

>NA|TRBV5-4|TRBJ2-2|NA
TGTGCCAGCAGCTTTCTACTCACCCAGGGACTCACCGGGGAGCTGTTTTTT
CASSFLLTQGLTGELFF
>NA|TRBV9|TRBJ1-2|TRBD1
TGTGCCAGCAGCGTCAGAGGACAGGGGAATGGCTACACCTTC
CASSVRGQGNGYTF
>NA|TRBV18|TRBJ2-2|NA
TGTGCCAGCTCACCACGCTCAGGGGGGACCGGGGAGCTGTTTTTT
CASSPRSGGTGELFF
>once|TRBV7-8|TRBJ2-1|TRBD2
TGTGCCAGCAGCCCCAGGGTAGCGGGACTTGTGTACAATGAGCAGTTCTTC
CASSPRVAGLVYNEQFF
>NA|TRBV10-3|TRBJ2-5|NA
TGTGCCATCGGCGAGGGGCGGGAGACCCAGTACTTC
CAIGEGRETQYF
>NA|TRBV5-4|TRBJ2-5|TRBD2
TGTGCCAGCAGCTTGGCCGGAGGTAGCGGGGCCCAAGAGACCCAGTACTTC
CASSLAGGSGAQETQYF
>few|TRBV28|TRBJ1-1|NA
TGTGCCAGCAGGCGGGAGGGATGGAACACTGAAGCTTTCTTT
CASRREGWNTEAFF
>once|TRBV7-9|TRBJ1-2|TRBD1
TGTGCCAGCAGCTTCTCAGGGGGCTATGGCTACACCTTC
CASSFSGGYGYTF
>NA|TRBV15|TRBJ1-5|NA
TGTGCCACCAGTGGGACCAAGGGGAATCAGCCCCAGCATTTT
CATSGTKGNQPQHF
>NA|TRBV6-5|TRBJ2-7|TRBD2
TGTGCCAGCAGTTATGGCTTGAGCGGGAGTGGGTACGAGCAGTACTTC
CASSYGLSGSGYEQYF
>NA|TRBV5-1|TRBJ2-2|NA
TGCGCCAGCACCGGTTTAGAGGGACACGCGAACACCGGGGAGCTGTTTTTT
CASTGLEGHANTGELFF
>NA|TRBV2|TRBJ2-2|NA
TGTGCCAGCAGTGACCAGGGGGGTGTGTCCGGGGAGCTGTTTTTT
CASSDQGGVSGELFF
>NA|TRBV6-5|TRBJ2-7|TRBD1
TGTGCCAGCAGGGCTACAGGGGGGTCCTACGAGCAGTACTTC
CASRATGGSYEQYF
>once|TRBV11-1|TRBJ2-1|TRBD1
TGTGCCAGCAGCCATAAGGGGGCTGGGGGTTACAATGAGCAGTTCTTC
CASSHKGAGGYNEQFF
>NA|TRBV19|TRBJ1-2|NA
TGTGCCAGTACCCCCGTTGGGGGGCCCGTCTATGGCTACACCTTC
CASTPVGGPVYGYTF
>once|TRBV5-4|TRBJ1-4|NA
TGTGCCAGCAGCTTGGAACAGGAAGGTGAAAAACTGTTTTTT
CASSLEQEGEKLFF
>NA|TRBV5-6|TRBJ1-6|TRBD1
TGTGCCAGCAGCTCATGGGACAGGGATAATTCACCCCTCCACTTT
CASSSWDRDNSPLHF
>few|TRBV5-1|TRBJ2-5|NA
TGCGCCAGCAGCTTGGGGGGTAGCGGCGGTTTAGAGACCCAGTACTTC
CASSLGGSGGLETQYF
>NA|TRBV25-1|TRBJ2-1|NA
TGTGCCAGCAGTGAGGGGAGCTCCTACAATGAGCAGTTCTTC
CASSEGSSYNEQFF
>once|TRBV23-1|TRBJ2-7|NA
TGCGCCAGCAGTCAATCAGGAGTCGAACGAGGGCTATCCTACGAGCAGTACTTC
CASSQSGVERGLSYEQYF
>NA|TRBV5-6|TRBJ1-2|TRBD1
TGTGCCAGCAGCCTAGGACAGGGTTTCGGGTATGGCTACACCTTC
CASSLGQGFGYGYTF
>NA|TRBV5-4|TRBJ2-5|NA
TGTGCCAGCAGCTCTCCTCGAGGGGGAGAGACCCAGTACTTC
CASSSPRGGETQYF
>NA|TRBV6-1|TRBJ2-3|TRBD2
TGTGCCAGCAGGGGGGGGGATCACGGCACAGATACGCAGTATTTT
CASRGGDHGTDTQYF
>NA|TRBV10-3|TRBJ1-1|NA
TGTGCCATCAGTGAGGGGTGGACAGACGAAGCTTTCTTT
CAISEGWTDEAFF
>NA|TRBV10-3|TRBJ2-1|NA
TGTGCCATCAGTTACACCACGTACAATGAGCAGTTCTTC
CAISYTTYNEQFF
>few|TRBV7-9|TRBJ2-3|NA
TGTGCCAGCAGCTTTGACAGCACAGATACGCAGTATTTT
CASSFDSTDTQYF
>once|TRBV5-4|TRBJ2-7|TRBD2
TGTGCCAGCAGCGTGACTAGCGGCTACGAGCAGTACTTC
CASSVTSGYEQYF
>NA|TRBV28|TRBJ1-6|TRBD1
TGTGCCAGCAGTTTTACCGGACAGGGGAATAATTCACCCCTCCACTTT
CASSFTGQGNNSPLHF